What follows are 15 T cell receptor beta chains derived from one specimen sequenced in a study of control samples from healthy donors and cancer patients. Measured with immunoSEQ multiplex PCR; TCRdb has only the in-frame clones, and not every one. The sample has 150,000 to 200,000 clones; roughly 94% are singletons. The material sequenced was blood. The receptor set was obtained from a woman aged 40 to 49 in good health.

The chain couples TRBV19 to TRBJ1-4, with D hard to call. This CDR3 contains 13 residues. CDR1 and CDR2 from the germline V gene are LNHDA and SQIVND (reference sequence). V lost 0 bases and J lost 13, with 12 bases in between. CDR3 in amino acids: CASSIDRTDLLFF. The CDR3 DNA reads TGTGCCAGTAGTATAGATCGGACGGACTTACTGTTTTTT.

This chain connects TRBV9 to TRBJ2-1; D unresolved. This CDR3 has 12 amino acids. V lost 0 bases and J lost 7, with 5 bases in between. In germline, CDR1 is SGDLS, CDR2 YYNGEE. CDR3 in DNA: TGTGCCAGCAGCGTAGGGCGTAATGAGCAGTTCTTC. Its protein is CASSVGRNEQFF.

The V call is TRBV19, the J call TRBJ2-7; D is ambiguous. The V gene's germline CDR1 is LNHDA and CDR2 SQIVND (reference sequence). V was shortened by 1 base and J by 4 bases, with 5 bases between the two germline ends. This CDR3 has 12 amino acids. The CDR3 loop reads CASSIGGYEQYF. For the CDR3, the DNA is TGTGCCAGTAGTATAGGTGGATACGAGCAGTACTTC.

The gene calls are TRBV6-6 and TRBJ2-3; possible D gene TRBD2, 6 bases. V was cut by 1 base and J by 5 bases, with 13 bases left in between. Germline CDR1 and CDR2: MNHNY and SVGAGI (reference sequence). The CDR3 has 15 amino acids. The CDR3 DNA reads TGTGCCAGCAGTTACTTGCCGGGAGTTGAAGATACGCAGTATTTT. Its protein product is CASSYLPGVEDTQYF.

A note on this clone: Mismatch with germline at one junction end may stem from a read error. The rearrangement uses TRBV6-1 and TRBJ1-2, with D unclear. The CDR3 is 12 amino acids. CDR1 is MNHNS, CDR2 SASEGT, per germline. CDR3 nucleotides: TGTGCCAGCAGTGAATATTCGGGCAGCCACGACTTC. Translating it yields CASSEYSGSHDF.

This chain connects TRBV6-5 to TRBJ1-2; no definite D call. The CDR3 length is 13 residues. CDR1 and CDR2 from the germline V gene are MNHEY and SVGAGI. V lost 0 bases to trimming and J lost 5 bases, with 7 bases between them. The CDR3 is CASSYSIGYGYTF. The CDR3 region has the DNA TGTGCCAGCAGTTACTCGATTGGGTATGGCTACACCTTC.

J is TRBJ1-1 and V is TRBV18; D gene uncertain. The ends were cut back, 3 bases at V and 1 base at J, with 6 bases in the middle. Germline V gene sequence: CDR1 KGHSH, CDR2 LQKENI. The CDR3 runs 13 residues. The CDR3 sequence: CASSPTGNTEAFF. The CDR3, as DNA: TGTGCCAGCTCACCGACTGGGAACACTGAAGCTTTCTTT.

This rearrangement joins TRBV2 to TRBJ2-7; 15 bases agree with TRBD2. Germline loops: CDR1 SNHLY, CDR2 FYNNEI. The CDR3 length is 18 residues. The V gene end was trimmed by 3 bases and the J gene end by 3 bases; junction bases not matched to a gene: 9. The CDR3 DNA reads TGTGCCAGCAGTGATAGTGGGACTAGCGGGAGGATACTCTACGAGCAGTACTTC. This translates into CASSDSGTSGRILYEQYF.

The chain is built from TRBV7-9 and TRBJ2-5; TRBD2 aligns across 12 bases. This CDR3 is built from 18 residues. Germline trimming cut 1 base from V and 4 bases from J; bases unmatched to any gene: 10. Germline assignment: CDR1 SEHNR and CDR2 FQNEAQ (reference sequence). The CDR3 DNA sequence: TGTGCCAGCAGCTTAGACCCCAACCTAGCGGGGGGGCCAGAGACCCAGTACTTC. Its protein product is CASSLDPNLAGGPETQYF.

V usage is TRBV7-2 and J usage is TRBJ1-3; D is uncertain. Trimming stripped 6 bases from V and 4 bases from J, with 10 bases between. Germline V lookup: CDR1 SGHTA, CDR2 FQGNSA. The CDR3 has 13 amino acids. The CDR3 nucleotides are TGTGCCAGCAGGCCTGGAGTCGGAAACACCATATATTTT. Translated, it gives CASRPGVGNTIYF.

The rearrangement joins TRBV7-2 to TRBJ2-7, with 7 bases fitting TRBD2. CDR1 and CDR2 (germline): SGHTA, FQGNSA. The J segment lost 2 bases and the V segment lost 7 bases, leaving 8 bases of the junction unmatched. The CDR3 runs to 14 residues. The DNA of the CDR3 is TGTGCCAGCACCTGGGGGGGAGGGCCCTACGAGCAGTACTTC. Its translation is CASTWGGGPYEQYF.

The chain couples TRBV4-2 to TRBJ2-1, with 7 bases identical to TRBD1. The CDR3 is made up of 15 amino acids. The germline CDR1 and CDR2 sequences are LGHNA and YNFKEQ. Germline trimming cut 3 bases from V and 3 bases from J; bases unmatched to any gene: 5. The CDR3 loop is CASSQYRGYYNEQFF. The CDR3 DNA sequence: TGTGCCAGCAGCCAGTACAGGGGCTACTACAATGAGCAGTTCTTC.

The chain combines TRBV7-8 with TRBJ2-7, with 11 bases lining up with TRBD1. J lost 3 bases, V lost 5 bases, and 6 bases had no gene match. CDR1 SGHVS and CDR2 FQNEAQ come from the germline V gene. CDR3 length equals 15 residues. The CDR3 DNA sequence: TGTGCCAGCAGCCTCCCGGGGACAGGGGGCTACGAGCAGTACTTC. Its translation is CASSLPGTGGYEQYF. Full variable domain (rest looked up from reference TRBV7-8 and TRBJ2-7): GAGVSQSPRYKVAKRGQDVALRCDPISGHVSLFWYQQALGQGPEFLTYFQNEAQLDKSGLPSDRFFAERPEGSVSTLKIQRTQQEDSAVYLCASSLPGTGGYEQYFGPGTRLTVT.

V gene TRBV19 combines with J gene TRBJ2-1; 7 bases map to TRBD1. The CDR3 contains 17 residues. From germline, CDR1 is LNHDA and CDR2 SQIVND (reference sequence). The V gene end was trimmed by 4 bases and the J gene end by 0 bases; junction bases not matched to a gene: 9. The CDR3 here is CASSTLRTGRSYNEQFF. The DNA for the CDR3 is TGTGCCAGTAGTACTTTAAGGACAGGCCGCTCCTACAATGAGCAGTTCTTC.

The J gene is TRBJ2-3, the V gene TRBV3-1 (or the pseudogene TRBV3-2); 8 positions match TRBD2. This CDR3 spans 15 amino acids. V shed 3 bases and J 5 bases; nucleotides not matched to a gene: 7. CDR1 is LGHDT and CDR2 is YNNKEL in the germline V gene (reference sequence). The CDR3 DNA is TGTGCCAGCAGCCAGGGCGGGGGGCCGAGAGATACGCAGTATTTT. Its protein is CASSQGGGPRDTQYF.